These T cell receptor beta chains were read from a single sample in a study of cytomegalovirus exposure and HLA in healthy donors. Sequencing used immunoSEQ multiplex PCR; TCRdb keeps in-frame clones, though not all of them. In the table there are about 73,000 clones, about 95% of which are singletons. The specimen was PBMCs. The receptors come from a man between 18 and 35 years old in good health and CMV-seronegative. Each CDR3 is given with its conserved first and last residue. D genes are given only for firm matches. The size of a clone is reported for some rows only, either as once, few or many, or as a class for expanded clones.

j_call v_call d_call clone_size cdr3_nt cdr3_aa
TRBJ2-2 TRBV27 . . TGTGCCAGCAGTTTAAAGAGAGACGGGGAGCTGTTTTTT CASSLKRDGELFF
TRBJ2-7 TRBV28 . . TGTGCCAGCAGTTTTCAGGGCCCCTACGAGCAGTACTTC CASSFQGPYEQYF
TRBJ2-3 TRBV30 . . TGTGCCTGGAGTTCCGGGGGGCACACAGATACGCAGTATTTT CAWSSGGHTDTQYF
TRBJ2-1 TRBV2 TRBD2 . TGTGCCAGCAGTGAAAGTGAACGGGGGGGCGGAAATGAGCAGTTCTTC CASSESERGGGNEQFF
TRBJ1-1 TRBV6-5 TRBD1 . TGTGCCAGCAGTTACTCCCTGGACAGGGCGGAAGCTTTCTTT CASSYSLDRAEAFF
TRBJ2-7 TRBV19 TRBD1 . TGTGCCAGTAGTACCGGACAGGGGGATTACGAGCAGTACTTC CASSTGQGDYEQYF
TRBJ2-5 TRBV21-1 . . TGTGCCAGCAGCAAAGTCGGGGGGCCCTGGAGGGAGACCCAGTACTTC CASSKVGGPWRETQYF
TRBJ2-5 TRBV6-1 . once TGTGCCACCCAACTCGGAGAGACCCAGTACTTC CATQLGETQYF
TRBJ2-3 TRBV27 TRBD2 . TGTGCCAGCCAACGGGAGGGGAAGGGGACAGATACGCAGTATTTT CASQREGKGTDTQYF
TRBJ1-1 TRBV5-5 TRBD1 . TGTGCCAGCAGCTTGGGACAGGGGAGAACTGAAGCTTTCTTT CASSLGQGRTEAFF
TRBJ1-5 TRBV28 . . TGTGCCAGCAGTTTGGCGGGGGAGGGTCAGCCCCAGCATTTT CASSLAGEGQPQHF
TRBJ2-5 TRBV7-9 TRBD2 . TGTGCCGCTCGGGAGGGAGAGACCCAGTACTTC CAAREGETQYF
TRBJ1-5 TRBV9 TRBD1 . TGTGCCAGCAGCCGACAGGGTAGCAATCAGCCCCAGCATTTT CASSRQGSNQPQHF
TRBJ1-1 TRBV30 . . TGTGCCTGGGACGGAGGGTGGGACACTGAAGCTTTCTTT CAWDGGWDTEAFF
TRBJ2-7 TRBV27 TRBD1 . TGTGCCAGCAGTCCTCGGACAGGAGTCTCGGAGCAGTACTTC CASSPRTGVSEQYF
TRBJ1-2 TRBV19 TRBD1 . TGTGCCAGTAGTACACTCCCGGGACAGGGTCGGAGTGGCTACACCTTC CASSTLPGQGRSGYTF
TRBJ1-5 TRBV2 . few TGTGCCAGCAGGGGAGTGGGTCAGCCCCAGCATTTT CASRGVGQPQHF
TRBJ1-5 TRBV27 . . TGTGCCAGCAGTTCAGGAGGTGCCAATCAGCCCCAGCATTTT CASSSGGANQPQHF
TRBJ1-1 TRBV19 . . TGTGCCAGTAGTACCCTCCGGGACGCGGAGGGAGCTTTCTTT CASSTLRDAEGAFF
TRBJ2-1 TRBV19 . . TGTGCCACTAGGGGCGGACTACCGTACAATGAGCAGTTCTTC CATRGGLPYNEQFF
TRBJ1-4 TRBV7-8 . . TGTGCCAGCAGCTTAAGGGGACTGCAAAATGAAAAACTGTTTTTT CASSLRGLQNEKLFF
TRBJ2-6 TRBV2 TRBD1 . TGTGCCAGCAGTGAGGACAGGTCTGGGGCCAACGTCCTGACTTTC CASSEDRSGANVLTF
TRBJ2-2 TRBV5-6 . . TGTGCCACTACGACAGGAACGAACACCGGGGAGCTGTTTTTT CATTTGTNTGELFF
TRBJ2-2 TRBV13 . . TGTGCCAGCAGCCCCCGTGTGGCGGACACCGGGGAGCTGTTTTTT CASSPRVADTGELFF
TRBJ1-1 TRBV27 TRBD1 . TGTGCCAGCAGTTTCGGGACAGGCTTGAACACTGAAGCTTTCTTT CASSFGTGLNTEAFF
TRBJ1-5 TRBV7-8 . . TGTGCCAGCAGCTTAGCTTTACCCAGGATCCAGCCCCAGCATTTT CASSLALPRIQPQHF
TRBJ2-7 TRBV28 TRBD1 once TGTGCCAGCAGTTTAAGGGACAGGGGGCAAAACGACGAGCAGTACTTC CASSLRDRGQNDEQYF
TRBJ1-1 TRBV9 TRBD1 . TGTGCCAGCAGTTTCCGGGACAGTAACACTGAAGCTTTCTTT CASSFRDSNTEAFF
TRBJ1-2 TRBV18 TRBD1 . TGTGCCAGCTCACCTCCGGGACAGGGCCTACTCAACTATGGCTACACCTTC CASSPPGQGLLNYGYTF
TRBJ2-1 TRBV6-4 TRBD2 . TGTGCCAGCAGTGACTCTAGCGGGGGGGCCAATGAGCAGTTCTTC CASSDSSGGANEQFF
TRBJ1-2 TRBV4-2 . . TGTGCCAGCAGCCAGGGGGCGCAGGGTAACTATGGCTACACCTTC CASSQGAQGNYGYTF
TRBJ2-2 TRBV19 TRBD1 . TGTGCCAGTAGTATAAATCCCCAGACAGGGGAGTCCGGGGAGCTGTTTTTT CASSINPQTGESGELFF
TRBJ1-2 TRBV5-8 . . TGTGCCAGCAGCAGACAGACACTCTATGGCTACACCTTC CASSRQTLYGYTF
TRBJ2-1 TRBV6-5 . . TGTGCCAGCAGTTCCGCTCCCACGGTCTACAATGAGCAGTTCTTC CASSSAPTVYNEQFF
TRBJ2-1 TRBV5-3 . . TGTGCCAGAAGCTTGGTCACAGGGAACAATGAGCAGTTCTTC CARSLVTGNNEQFF
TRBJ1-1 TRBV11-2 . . TGTGCCAGCAGCTTAGTTGGGCAGGGGCAAAACACTGAAGCTTTCTTT CASSLVGQGQNTEAFF
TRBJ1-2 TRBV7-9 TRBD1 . TGTGCCAGCAGGCTGGGGACAGGGGACTATGGCTACACCTTC CASRLGTGDYGYTF